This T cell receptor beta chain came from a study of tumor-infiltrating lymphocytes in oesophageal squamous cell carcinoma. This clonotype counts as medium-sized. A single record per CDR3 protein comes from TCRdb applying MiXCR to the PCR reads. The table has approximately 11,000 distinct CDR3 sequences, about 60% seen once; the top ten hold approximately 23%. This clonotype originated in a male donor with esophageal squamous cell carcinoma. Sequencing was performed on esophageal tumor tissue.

The DNA of the CDR3 is TGCGCCAGCAGTCCCCTGGGGAGCGGGAGGTGGTTCTTC. Translation: CASSPLGSGRWFF. The V call is TRBV10-1, the J call TRBJ2-1; TRBD2 matches 9 bases. The CDR3 consists of 13 residues. V lost 5 bases to trimming and J lost 15 bases; unmatched junction nucleotides: 11. Germline values: CDR1 WNHNN, CDR2 SYGVQD (reference sequence).